One and the same sample provided the 9 T cell receptor beta chains below, sequenced in a study of T and B cells in COVID-19 patients (TCRdb year 2020). Sequencing used an Illumina MiSeq. Multiplex PCR with BIOMED2 TRB-A/B primer pools was used to amplify TRB rearrangements. The public reads were quality trimmed at Q25 with fastp and then assembled into clones with MiXCR by TCRdb, keeping productive beta chains. Rows with one shared CDR3 protein collapse into an entry with the most common genes and DNA. A total of 7,500 to 8,500 distinct CDR3 sequences appear in this sample, roughly two fifths of them only once. The ten biggest clones cover over 2.5% of the sample. TRB repertoires were amplified using about 230-550 ng of genomic DNA isolated from blood. Input material: blood. All receptors come from a human donor who had recovered from COVID-19.

This clonotype was picked up one time. This chain joins TRBV19 and TRBJ1-1; TRBD1 might be the D (5 bases). The germline gives CDR1 LNHDA, CDR2 SQIVND (reference sequence). The CDR3 is made up of 13 amino acids. Trimming pared 8 bases from V and 1 base from J, leaving 11 bases between. The CDR3 region is CASSYRRNTEAFF. The CDR3 DNA follows: TGTGCCAGTTCCTACAGGAGGAACACTGAAGCTTTCTTT.

The table lists this clonotype with a few counts. The chain employs TRBV6-5 and TRBJ2-7; 7 bases match TRBD2. CDR1 MNHEY and CDR2 SVGAGI come from the germline V gene. The CDR3 spans 15 residues. J gave up 4 bases and V 2 bases, and 8 bases lay outside the gene matches. The CDR3 sequence is CASSYRRTREYEQYF. As DNA, the CDR3 is TGTGCCAGCAGTTACCGCCGGACTAGGGAATACGAGCAGTACTTC.

This clonotype was seen more than once but under ten times. V gene TRBV7-4 combines with J gene TRBJ2-3, with TRBD1 matching over 8 bases. J was trimmed by 4 bases and V by 5 bases; bases with no gene match: 5. The CDR3 covers 14 residues. Germline CDR1 and CDR2: SGHVT and SQSDAQ. The CDR3 region has the DNA TGTGCCAGCAGCCAGGACAGGGTCCCAGATACGCAGTATTTT. Its translation is CASSQDRVPDTQYF.

The chain employs TRBV11-3 and TRBJ1-1, with D possibly matching TRBD1 (5 bases). Trimming removed 1 base at V and 7 bases at J, with 10 bases between. CDR3 length equals 13 residues. Germline CDR1 and CDR2: SGHNT and YENEEA. CDR3 bases: TGTGCCAGCAGCTTAGGGGTGAGGGGTGAAGCTTTCTTT. Protein: CASSLGVRGEAFF.

This sequence joins TRBV7-2 and TRBJ1-1; a weak D match, TRBD1 (6 bases). The CDR3 runs 16 residues. The V gene lost 1 base and the J gene lost 0 bases, with 12 bases spanning the gap. Germline loops: CDR1 SGHTA, CDR2 FQGNSA. The CDR3 DNA reads as TGTGCCAGCAGCTTAGTTTCCTGGGACATGAACACTGAAGCTTTCTTT. It codes for CASSLVSWDMNTEAFF.

A few counts support this clonotype. This sequence joins TRBV6-5 and TRBJ1-1, with D possibly being TRBD1 (6 bases). The germline V gene encodes CDR1 MNHEY and CDR2 SVGAGI. Trimming removed 6 bases at V and 0 bases at J, with 17 bases between. There are 16 residues in the CDR3. The CDR3 sequence: CASSPHRTAMNTEAFF. CDR3 DNA sequence: TGTGCCAGCAGCCCTCACCGGACAGCCATGAACACTGAAGCTTTCTTT.

This clonotype showed up just once. V is TRBV5-6 and J is TRBJ2-3, with a tentative D call TRBD1 (6 bases). The V and J ends lost 0 bases and 2 bases respectively, with 13 bases between them. From germline, CDR1 is SGHDT and CDR2 YYEEEE. The CDR3 runs 16 residues. CDR3 nucleotide sequence: TGTGCCAGCAGCTTGGTGCGGACAGAGGACACAGATACGCAGTATTTT. This translates into CASSLVRTEDTDTQYF.

This rearrangement joins TRBV7-2 to TRBJ2-2, with 10 bases that match TRBD2. Trimming cost V 7 bases and J 4 bases; bases outside gene matches: 6. Per the germline V gene, CDR1 is SGHTA and CDR2 is FQGNSA. The CDR3 covers 15 residues. Here the CDR3 DNA reads TGTGCCAGCACACCTAGCGGGGGTTTCACCGGGGAGCTGTTTTTT. Translated, it gives CASTPSGGFTGELFF. Using reference TRBV7-2 and TRBJ2-2 for the parts outside the CDR3, the full variable domain is GAGVSQSPSNKVTEKGKDVELRCDPISGHTALYWYRQSLGQGLEFLIYFQGNSAPDKSGLPSDRFSAERTGGSVSTLTIQRTQQEDSAVYLCASTPSGGFTGELFFGEGSRLTVL.

Regarding this clonotype: One junction end disagrees with the germline gene, perhaps due to a read error. CDR3 DNA: TGTGCCAGCAGTACCCATACCCCCTCCGACGAGCAGTACTTC. Protein product: CASSTHTPSDEQYF. The rearrangement uses TRBV6-5 and TRBJ2-7; D is unresolved. This CDR3 has 14 residues. CDR1 is MNHEY and CDR2 is SVGAGI in the germline V gene.